This is a list of T cell receptor beta chains from one sample in a study of shared clonotypes between healthy human individuals. Repertoires were generated with immunoSEQ multiplex PCR, while TCRdb's copy carries only in-frame clones and drops some. The sample contains millions of clones, approximately 95% of which appear only once. The sequencing input was naive CD8+ T cells sorted from blood. These receptor sequences come from a man aged 18 to 30 in good health. Both conserved end residues are part of each CDR3. A D gene is named only where the DNA matches it firmly. Where a row states a size, it is once, few, many or the class of an expanded clone; other rows omit it.

V: TRBV20-1
J: TRBJ2-1
size: NA
D: NA
DNA: TGCAGTGCTAGATTGGGCTATGAGCAGTTCTTC
CDR3: CSARLGYEQFF

V: TRBV18
J: TRBJ2-3
size: NA
D: TRBD1
DNA: TGTGCCAGCTCACTCTACAGGGGGTCGGATACGCAGTATTTT
CDR3: CASSLYRGSDTQYF

V: TRBV7-6
J: TRBJ2-7
size: NA
D: NA
DNA: TGTGCCAGCAGCCTCACCACCACTTCCTACGAGCAGTACTTC
CDR3: CASSLTTTSYEQYF

V: TRBV4-3
J: TRBJ2-1
size: NA
D: TRBD2
DNA: TGCGCCAGCAGCCAAGATCTACTAGCGGAGGGGTCGGGTGAGCAGTTCTTC
CDR3: CASSQDLLAEGSGEQFF

V: TRBV7-9
J: TRBJ2-1
size: NA
D: NA
DNA: TGTGCCAGCAGCCAAGGGGACCCCGACAATGAGCAGTTCTTC
CDR3: CASSQGDPDNEQFF

V: TRBV21-1
J: TRBJ2-3
size: once
D: NA
DNA: TGTGCCAGCAGGGACCCCCGGGACTACCACACAGATACGCAGTATTTT
CDR3: CASRDPRDYHTDTQYF

V: TRBV11-2
J: TRBJ1-1
size: NA
D: TRBD1
DNA: TGTGCCAGCAGCTTTGGGGACAGGACCCTCGAAGCTTTCTTT
CDR3: CASSFGDRTLEAFF

V: TRBV7-8
J: TRBJ1-2
size: NA
D: TRBD1
DNA: TGTGCCAGCAGCTTAGTAGACAGGGCCAATGGCTACACCTTC
CDR3: CASSLVDRANGYTF

V: TRBV5-4
J: TRBJ2-5
size: NA
D: NA
DNA: TGTGCCAGCACGAGGGAAGAGACCCAGTACTTC
CDR3: CASTREETQYF

V: TRBV6-5
J: TRBJ2-7
size: NA
D: NA
DNA: TGTGCCAGCAGTTTTGACCGGACGGGAAGCTCCTACGAGCAGTACTTC
CDR3: CASSFDRTGSSYEQYF

V: TRBV6-6
J: TRBJ1-5
size: NA
D: TRBD1
DNA: TGTGCCAGCAGTCGCGACAGGGCGATGGGCAATCAGCCCCAGCATTTT
CDR3: CASSRDRAMGNQPQHF

V: TRBV27
J: TRBJ2-1
size: once
D: TRBD1
DNA: TGTGCCAGCAGGGCAGGGGGTTACGTTGAGCAGTTCTTC
CDR3: CASRAGGYVEQFF

V: TRBV7-9
J: TRBJ1-2
size: NA
D: NA
DNA: TGTGCCAGCAGCTTAGCGGGGGCGACGCCCTTCTATGGCTACACCTTC
CDR3: CASSLAGATPFYGYTF

V: TRBV5-1
J: TRBJ2-7
size: NA
D: TRBD2
DNA: TGCGCCAGCAGCTCAAATGATAGCGGGACCTCCTACGAGCAGTACTTC
CDR3: CASSSNDSGTSYEQYF

V: TRBV13
J: TRBJ1-6
size: NA
D: NA
DNA: TGTGCCAGCAGCTCCCTCCTGGACAGTGAGGGGAGCTCACCCCTCCACTTT
CDR3: CASSSLLDSEGSSPLHF

V: TRBV7-2
J: TRBJ2-7
size: NA
D: TRBD2
DNA: TGTGCCAGCAGCCCACTAGCGGGAGGGTTCCACGAGCAGTACTTC
CDR3: CASSPLAGGFHEQYF

V: TRBV21-1
J: TRBJ2-3
size: NA
D: NA
DNA: TGTGCCAGCAGCAAAGATCGAAACGGACAGGGCACAGATACGCAGTATTTT
CDR3: CASSKDRNGQGTDTQYF

V: TRBV6-1
J: TRBJ2-5
size: NA
D: NA
DNA: TGTGCCAGCAGTGAGGGGGGGCTAGAACGCTGGTTGGGAGAGACCCAGTACTTC
CDR3: CASSEGGLERWLGETQYF

V: TRBV21-1
J: TRBJ1-5
size: NA
D: NA
DNA: TGTGCCAGCACCCATAGCGGCCCCGAATATCAGCCCCAGCATTTT
CDR3: CASTHSGPEYQPQHF

V: TRBV10-3
J: TRBJ2-7
size: NA
D: NA
DNA: TGTGCCATCAGTGAGATATTCGGGTGGGCGTCCTACGAGCAGTACTTC
CDR3: CAISEIFGWASYEQYF

V: TRBV7-9
J: TRBJ1-1
size: NA
D: TRBD1
DNA: TGTGCCAGCAGCATCGACAGGGGTACTGAAGCTTTCTTT
CDR3: CASSIDRGTEAFF

V: TRBV7-2
J: TRBJ2-5
size: NA
D: NA
DNA: TGTGCCAGCAGCGGGGGGACAGACTACAAGGAGACCCAGTACTTC
CDR3: CASSGGTDYKETQYF

V: TRBV29-1
J: TRBJ2-5
size: NA
D: TRBD1
DNA: TGCAGCGTTGAAGTTCAAGGACAGGGCGCCCAAGAGACCCAGTACTTC
CDR3: CSVEVQGQGAQETQYF

V: TRBV7-8
J: TRBJ1-2
size: NA
D: NA
DNA: TGTGCCAGCAGCCCCTTCCTGCCGCCTAGCTACACCTTC
CDR3: CASSPFLPPSYTF

V: TRBV25-1
J: TRBJ2-3
size: NA
D: NA
DNA: TGTGCCAGCAGTCCGGGGCTGGGGGCAGATACGCAGTATTTT
CDR3: CASSPGLGADTQYF

V: TRBV19
J: TRBJ1-1
size: few
D: NA
DNA: TGTGCCAGTAGTACCGGGACGGTGAACACTGAAGCTTTCTTT
CDR3: CASSTGTVNTEAFF

V: TRBV4-1
J: TRBJ1-1
size: NA
D: TRBD1
DNA: TGCGCCAGCAGCCAGGGACAGGCGAACACTGAAGCTTTCTTT
CDR3: CASSQGQANTEAFF

V: TRBV7-9
J: TRBJ1-1
size: NA
D: TRBD1
DNA: TGTGCCAGCAGCTATTCGACAGGGACGAACACTGAAGCTTTCTTT
CDR3: CASSYSTGTNTEAFF

V: TRBV4-1
J: TRBJ2-7
size: once
D: NA
DNA: TGCGCCAGCAGCCATGCCCCCCTCCACGTCTACGAGCAGTACTTC
CDR3: CASSHAPLHVYEQYF

V: TRBV10-2
J: TRBJ2-1
size: once
D: TRBD1
DNA: TGCGCCAGCAGCCCTCATGACAGGGGGTACAATGAGCAGTTCTTC
CDR3: CASSPHDRGYNEQFF

V: TRBV29-1
J: TRBJ2-7
size: NA
D: NA
DNA: TGCAGCGTTGTGGCGAGGAGCGAGCAGTACTTC
CDR3: CSVVARSEQYF

V: TRBV30
J: TRBJ2-7
size: NA
D: NA
DNA: TGTGCCTGGAGTTCGGGGAGATCCTACGAGCAGTACTTC
CDR3: CAWSSGRSYEQYF

V: TRBV11-2
J: TRBJ2-5
size: NA
D: NA
DNA: TGTGCCAGCAGTCATAACACAGGGATCTGGGAGACCCAGTACTTC
CDR3: CASSHNTGIWETQYF

V: TRBV6-1
J: TRBJ1-1
size: NA
D: NA
DNA: TGTGCCAGCAGTGAAGCGCTTCTTAGTTCGGGTGAGGTGAACACTGAAGCTTTCTTT
CDR3: CASSEALLSSGEVNTEAFF

V: TRBV28
J: TRBJ2-7
size: once
D: TRBD1
DNA: TGTGCCAGCAGTTTAGCTCCGGGACAGGACTACGAGCAGTACTTC
CDR3: CASSLAPGQDYEQYF

V: TRBV7-9
J: TRBJ2-7
size: NA
D: NA
DNA: TGTGCCAGCAGCTTAGTGCCAGCCTACTCCTACGAGCAGTACTTC
CDR3: CASSLVPAYSYEQYF

V: TRBV6-5
J: TRBJ1-6
size: NA
D: NA
DNA: TGTGCCAGCGGGGGGGCAGGTAATTCACCCCTCCACTTT
CDR3: CASGGAGNSPLHF

V: TRBV9
J: TRBJ2-2
size: NA
D: NA
DNA: TGTGCCAGCAGCGTAGAGGGGTTGTTAGCCGGGGAGCTGTTTTTT
CDR3: CASSVEGLLAGELFF

V: TRBV6-1
J: TRBJ2-5
size: NA
D: TRBD1
DNA: TGTGCCAGCAGTGAATATGTAGGGACAGGTCAAGAGACCCAGTACTTC
CDR3: CASSEYVGTGQETQYF

V: TRBV7-9
J: TRBJ2-6
size: NA
D: NA
DNA: TGTGCCAGCAGCTTAGGAGGCTGGGGGGCCAACGTCCTGACTTTC
CDR3: CASSLGGWGANVLTF

V: TRBV6-1
J: TRBJ1-1
size: NA
D: NA
DNA: TGTGCCAGCCGTTTAGGGATAAACACTGAAGCTTTCTTT
CDR3: CASRLGINTEAFF

V: TRBV19
J: TRBJ2-5
size: NA
D: TRBD1
DNA: TGTGCCAGTAGTCCGTGGACAGGCCAAGAGACCCAGTACTTC
CDR3: CASSPWTGQETQYF

V: TRBV4-1
J: TRBJ2-7
size: few
D: TRBD1
DNA: TGCGCCAGCAGCCCCTCCGGGACAGGGGTCTACGAGCAGTACTTC
CDR3: CASSPSGTGVYEQYF

V: TRBV30
J: TRBJ1-2
size: NA
D: NA
DNA: TGTGCCTGGAGCTTCGACGAGCGACCCCTCTCCTATGGCTACACCTTC
CDR3: CAWSFDERPLSYGYTF

V: TRBV11-2
J: TRBJ2-2
size: NA
D: NA
DNA: TGTGCCAGCTCCGACTCCTCAAGAGGGGCCGGGGAGCTGTTTTTT
CDR3: CASSDSSRGAGELFF

V: TRBV13
J: TRBJ1-4
size: NA
D: NA
DNA: TGTGCCAGCAGCTTATTAGGGGGGCGTGAAAAACTGTTTTTT
CDR3: CASSLLGGREKLFF